This T cell receptor (beta chain) derives from a study of CD4 T cells in relation to SARS-CoV-2 and coronaviruses. Study-wide points: The assay detects memory recall responses, not culture-primed primary responses. Pre-pandemic and post-infection samples never came from the same donor.

The table came from immunoSEQ multiplex PCR; TCRdb's copy has only in-frame clones and leaves some out. The sample lists 50,000 to 70,000 clones, 90% to 95% occurring once. With regard to this clone: Its specificity is not known.

The sequence was obtained from an adult with COVID-19. Sequencing was performed on naive CD4+ T cells from PBMCs. The subset here: naive CD4+ T cells isolated by negative enrichment.

This chain's CDR3 is CASSLYPGSSYEQYF. As DNA, the CDR3 is TGTGCCAGCAGCTTGTACCCCGGGAGCTCGTACGAGCAGTACTTC. The chain is built from TRBV5-5 and TRBJ2-7; TRBD2 is a possible D gene (6 bases). The V and J ends lost 1 base and 4 bases respectively, with 15 bases between them. The CDR3 sequence is 15 residues long. The germline gives CDR1 SGHKS, CDR2 YYEKEE (reference sequence). Using reference TRBV5-5 and TRBJ2-7 for the parts outside the CDR3, the full variable domain is DAGVTQSPTHLIKTRGQQVTLRCSPISGHKSVSWYQQVLGQGPQFIFQYYEKEERGRGNFPDRFSARQFPNYSSELNVNALLLGDSALYLCASSLYPGSSYEQYFGPGTRLTVT.